The 30 T cell receptor beta chains listed next were all sequenced from one sample in a study of blood T cell repertoires in COVID-19. Repertoires were generated with immunoSEQ multiplex PCR, while TCRdb's copy carries only in-frame clones and drops some. The sample holds around 270,000 clones, roughly 88% seen once. Specimen: PBMCs or T cells enriched from blood (not recorded which). The receptor source for this set is a woman aged 40 to 55 who had been exposed to COVID-19.

The sample holds one count of this clone. The chain carries TRBV30 and TRBJ2-7; no reliable D call. CDR3 size: 13 residues. The germline CDR1 and CDR2 sequences are GTSNPN and SVGIG (reference sequence). V lost 0 bases and J 4 bases, leaving 10 bases between the germline ends. This CDR3 is CAWSVHELYEQYF. CDR3 in DNA: TGTGCCTGGAGTGTACACGAATTGTACGAGCAGTACTTC. The full variable domain, in which reference TRBV30 and TRBJ2-7 provide the parts outside the CDR3, is SQTIHQWPATLVQPVGSPLSLECTVEGTSNPNLYWYRQAAGRGLQLLFYSVGIGQISSEVPQNLSASRPQDRQFILSSKKLLLSDSGFYLCAWSVHELYEQYFGPGTRLTVT.

The chain uses TRBV19 and TRBJ1-1; maybe TRBD1 (5 bases). Germline CDR1 LNHDA, CDR2 SQIVND (reference sequence). The CDR3 contains 16 residues. Trimming took 2 bases from V and 0 from J, leaving 13 bases between them. The CDR3 bases are TGTGCCAGTAGTATAAGTAACAGGTTCATGAACACTGAAGCTTTCTTT. Translation: CASSISNRFMNTEAFF.

This rearrangement joins TRBV6-5 to TRBJ1-2; tentatively, D is TRBD1 (6 bases). The germline V gene has CDR1 MNHEY and CDR2 SVGAGI. V was pared by 5 bases and J by 5 bases, with 15 bases between. This CDR3 comprises 14 residues. The CDR3 loop reads CASSTQGQSYGYTF. CDR3 coding DNA: TGTGCCAGCAGTACCCAAGGACAGTCTTATGGCTACACCTTC.

This clone came up once. J is TRBJ1-4 and V is TRBV7-3; unclear D gene. Germline loops: CDR1 SGHTA, CDR2 FQGTGA. CDR3 length: 18 residues. Deletions cut 8 bases from V and 0 bases from J, with 22 bases between. DNA of the CDR3: TGTGCCAGCCCCGGGGTTGGAGAAGAACAAGCAACTAATGAAAAACTGTTTTTT. It translates to CASPGVGEEQATNEKLFF.

The genes are TRBV10-3 and TRBJ2-3, with D maybe TRBD2 (5 bases). The V end was cut by 2 bases, the J end by 6 bases, with 6 bases between. This CDR3 spans 12 amino acids. The germline V gene has CDR1 ENHRY and CDR2 SYGVKD. The CDR3 spells CAISETGDTQYF. The CDR3 DNA sequence: TGTGCCATCAGTGAGACGGGGGATACGCAGTATTTT.

V usage is TRBV27 and J usage is TRBJ2-7; 8 nucleotides align to TRBD1. This CDR3 spans 16 amino acids. V was pared by 5 bases and J by 1 base, with 10 bases of the junction left unmatched. Germline CDR1 reads MNHEY; CDR2 reads SMNVEV (reference sequence). The CDR3 nucleotides read TGTGCCAGCAGTCCCTTTCAGGGGGCACAGTCCTACGAGCAGTACTTC. Translation: CASSPFQGAQSYEQYF.

J is TRBJ2-3 and V is TRBV13; 7 bases match TRBD1. Germline V gives CDR1 PRHDT, CDR2 FYEKMQ (reference sequence). The J segment lost 2 bases and the V segment lost 5 bases, leaving 10 bases of the junction unmatched. This CDR3 region has 16 residues. DNA for the CDR3: TGTGCCAGCAGCGAACAGGGGCGACTTAACACAGATACGCAGTATTTT. This sequence encodes CASSEQGRLNTDTQYF.

The chain carries TRBV4-3 and TRBJ2-5, with 10 bases matching TRBD2. J was trimmed by 0 bases and V by 3 bases; bases with no gene match: 10. CDR1 and CDR2 from the germline V gene are LGHNA and YSLEER. The length of the CDR3 is 18 residues. In nucleotides, the CDR3 is TGCGCCAGCAGCCAGGATCATAGCGGGGGGCGGTACCAAGAGACCCAGTACTTC. This gives the protein CASSQDHSGGRYQETQYF.

The chain uses TRBV19 and TRBJ2-3; TRBD2 aligns across 8 bases. Germline values: CDR1 LNHDA, CDR2 SQIVND (reference sequence). The ends lost 8 bases at V and 5 bases at J; junction bases unmatched: 3. The length of the CDR3 is 12 residues. As DNA, the CDR3 is TGTGCCAGTGGGACTAGTGTAGATACGCAGTATTTT. It encodes CASGTSVDTQYF.

The chain is built from TRBV28 and TRBJ1-4; 7 bases line up with TRBD1. Unmatched junction bases numbered 4, after V lost 10 bases and J lost 2 bases. The CDR3 is 13 residues long. Germline values: CDR1 MDHEN, CDR2 SYDVKM. This CDR3 reads CAITGVTNEKLFF. The DNA for the CDR3 is TGTGCCATCACAGGGGTGACTAATGAAAAACTGTTTTTT. Full variable domain (outside the CDR3, taken from reference TRBV28 and TRBJ1-4): DVKVTQSSRYLVKRTGEKVFLECVQDMDHENMFWYRQDPGLGLRLIYFSYDVKMKEKGDIPEGYSVSREKKERFSLILESASTNQTSMYLCAITGVTNEKLFFGSGTQLSVL.

This chain joins TRBV5-6 and TRBJ1-1; possibly TRBD1 for D (5 bases). Germline CDR1 reads SGHDT; CDR2 reads YYEEEE. The ends were cut back, 0 bases at V and 11 bases at J, with 11 bases in the middle. The CDR3 consists of 12 residues. CDR3 sequence reads: CASSLVPGEAFF. DNA of the CDR3: TGTGCCAGCAGCTTGGTACCGGGGGAGGCTTTCTTT.

The rearrangement uses TRBV5-1 and TRBJ2-1, with 15 bases identical to TRBD2. The CDR3 spans 15 residues. Germline V gives CDR1 SGHRS, CDR2 YFSETQ. Trimming took 4 bases from V and 8 from J; bases not matched to a gene: 4. CDR3 nucleotide sequence: TGCGCCAGCAGCCGGACTAGCGGGGGGGCCCATGAGCAGTTCTTC. This codes for CASSRTSGGAHEQFF.

The sample holds a few counts of this clone. This sequence joins TRBV5-4 and TRBJ2-5; 9 bases are shared with TRBD1. The CDR3 spans 15 residues. V was clipped by 4 bases and J by 5 bases; unmatched bases: 9. The V gene's germline CDR1 is SGHNT and CDR2 YYREEE (reference sequence). The CDR3 bases are TGTGCCAGCAGCCCAGGGACAGGGCCACGGGAGACCCAGTACTTC. Its translation is CASSPGTGPRETQYF.

The V gene is TRBV5-6, the J gene TRBJ1-6; 8 bases align to TRBD1. V dropped 5 bases and J dropped 7; count of bases not matched to a gene: 8. CDR3 length: 15 amino acids. Germline CDR1 and CDR2: SGHDT and YYEEEE. The CDR3 nucleotides read TGTGCCAGCAGTTTCAGGACAGGGTCAAATTCACCCCTCCACTTT. Translated: CASSFRTGSNSPLHF.

V gene TRBV4-3 combines with J gene TRBJ1-2; D not resolved. The CDR3 has 15 amino acids. The V gene's germline CDR1 is LGHNA and CDR2 YSLEER. V was shortened by 0 bases and J by 8 bases, with 16 bases between the two germline ends. CDR3 in DNA: TGCGCCAGCAGCCAAGATCGTCACGCAGGATTGGGCTACACCTTC. This encodes CASSQDRHAGLGYTF.

The chain combines TRBV6-1 with TRBJ2-2, with 9 bases fitting TRBD1. V dropped 0 bases and J dropped 7; count of bases not matched to a gene: 3. The germline gives CDR1 MNHNS, CDR2 SASEGT. This CDR3 has 15 residues. The CDR3 DNA follows: TGTGCCAGCAGTGAAGCCGGGACAGGGCACGGGGAGCTGTTTTTT. It encodes CASSEAGTGHGELFF.

The chain employs TRBV7-9 and TRBJ1-5; D call uncertain. The germline V gene has CDR1 SEHNR and CDR2 FQNEAQ (reference sequence). The V end was cut by 5 bases, the J end by 4 bases, with 12 bases between. CDR3 length: 14 residues. In nucleotides, the CDR3 is TGTGCCAGCAGCCCGGACTCAAATAATCAGCCCCAGCATTTT. Its translation is CASSPDSNNQPQHF.

The chain uses TRBV6-6 and TRBJ2-7; weak D call: TRBD2 (6 bases). There are 12 residues in the CDR3. In germline, CDR1 is MNHNY, CDR2 SVGAGI (reference sequence). V lost 9 bases to trimming and J lost 0 bases, with 9 bases between them. The DNA for the CDR3 is TGTGCCAGTAACGGGGGCTCCTACGAGCAGTACTTC. Translating gives CASNGGSYEQYF.

V usage is TRBV29-1 and J usage is TRBJ1-1, with 7 bases lining up with TRBD1. There are 14 residues in the CDR3. Germline CDR1 reads SQVTM; CDR2 reads ANQGSEA. The ends lost 4 bases at V and 1 base at J; junction bases unmatched: 6. CDR3 sequence reads: CSVAPGTANTEAFF. CDR3 nucleotide sequence: TGCAGCGTTGCCCCCGGGACAGCGAACACTGAAGCTTTCTTT. The whole variable domain, filled in from reference TRBV29-1 and TRBJ1-1, reads SAVISQKPSRDICQRGTSLTIQCQVDSQVTMMFWYRQQPGQSLTLIATANQGSEATYESGFVIDKFPISRPNLTFSTLTVSNMSPEDSSIYLCSVAPGTANTEAFFGQGTRLTVV.

The chain combines TRBV15 with TRBJ1-2; 10 bases line up with TRBD1. Germline-derived CDR1 and CDR2 are LNHNV and YYDKDF (reference sequence). The ends lost 2 bases at V and 7 bases at J; junction bases unmatched: 7. The CDR3 covers 15 residues. CDR3 sequence reads: CATSRQTGGFSGYTF. The CDR3 bases are TGTGCCACCAGCAGACAGACAGGGGGCTTCTCTGGCTACACCTTC.

The chain joins TRBV23-1 to TRBJ2-5, with TRBD1 matching 7 bases. TRBV23-1 is an ORF for which the function is uncertain. There are 15 residues in the CDR3. V trimming: 2 bases; J trimming: 3 bases; junction bases outside the gene matches: 6. In nucleotides, the CDR3 is TGCGCCAGCAGTCAACCGGGACAGCCAAAAGAGACCCAGTACTTC. It translates to CASSQPGQPKETQYF.

The gene calls are TRBV4-1 and TRBJ1-4; D is perhaps TRBD1 (5 bases). This CDR3 has 17 amino acids. Trimming stripped 4 bases from V and 7 bases from J, with 22 bases between. CDR1 is MGHRA and CDR2 is YSYEKL in the germline V gene. The CDR3 protein is CASSPKVLRDRSEKLFF. The CDR3 DNA reads TGCGCCAGCAGCCCGAAAGTCCTCAGGGATAGGAGTGAAAAACTGTTTTTT.

This chain connects TRBV10-3 to TRBJ1-2, with a possible D match to TRBD1 (6 bases). V lost 10 bases to trimming and J lost 4 bases, with 10 bases between them. CDR3 length equals 11 residues. The germline CDR1 and CDR2 sequences are ENHRY and SYGVKD. The CDR3 DNA is TGTGCCACGAGACAGGCCTATGGCTACACCTTC. The encoded protein is CATRQAYGYTF.

The V and J genes are TRBV3-1 (or the pseudogene TRBV3-2) and TRBJ1-4; D ambiguous. CDR3 size: 17 residues. Trimming removed 0 bases at V and 8 bases at J, with 19 bases between. Per the germline V gene, CDR1 is LGHDT and CDR2 is YNNKEL (reference sequence). The CDR3 is CASSQETNPLRGEKLFF. In DNA, the CDR3 is TGTGCCAGCAGCCAAGAGACCAATCCCCTCCGAGGGGAAAAACTGTTTTTT.

The J gene is TRBJ1-6, the V gene TRBV6-5, with TRBD1 identical over 10 bases. Germline CDR1 reads MNHEY; CDR2 reads SVGAGI. This CDR3 contains 15 residues. With V trimmed by 6 bases and J by 7 bases, 6 bases remained unmatched. The CDR3 DNA is TGTGCCAGCAGCACCCCGGGACAGGGGAATTCACCCCTCCACTTT. Translation gives CASSTPGQGNSPLHF.

The genes are TRBV18 and TRBJ2-7, with TRBD2 matching 11 bases. V lost 5 bases and J lost 3; bases outside the gene matches: 3. Germline CDR1 KGHSH, CDR2 LQKENI. The CDR3 runs 14 residues. CDR3 residues: CASSRGLADYEQYV. The CDR3 region has the DNA TGTGCCAGCTCAAGGGGACTAGCGGACTACGAGCAGTACGTC.

The rearrangement links TRBV19 to TRBJ1-5, with 7 bases identical to TRBD1. Germline CDR1 is LNHDA and CDR2 is SQIVND (reference sequence). With 7 bases clipped from V and 4 bases from J, the junction kept 13 bases outside the gene matches. The CDR3 runs 16 residues. CDR3 bases: TGTGCCAGTACACCCATCAACAGGGGAGAGAATCAGCCCCAGCATTTT. The encoded protein is CASTPINRGENQPQHF. Filled out from reference TRBV19 and TRBJ1-5, the complete variable domain reads DGGITQSPKYLFRKEGQNVTLSCEQNLNHDAMYWYRQDPGQGLRLIYYSQIVNDFQKGDIAEGYSVSREKKESFPLTVTSAQKNPTAFYLCASTPINRGENQPQHFGDGTRLSIL.

This chain uses TRBV28 with TRBJ2-4; tentatively, D is TRBD1 (5 bases). This CDR3 contains 18 residues. From germline, CDR1 is MDHEN and CDR2 SYDVKM. With 6 bases removed from V and 1 base from J, the gap between germline ends came to 22 bases. DNA of the CDR3: TGTGCCAGCAGCTATCCCATAATAAAGAACAGGGCCAAAAACATTCAGTACTTC. Amino acid sequence: CASSYPIIKNRAKNIQYF.

The genes are TRBV2 and TRBJ2-2; TRBD1 matches 7 bases. CDR1 and CDR2 from the germline V gene are SNHLY and FYNNEI. Trimming at V came to 4 bases and at J to 6 bases, leaving 14 bases not matched to a gene. The CDR3 contains 17 residues. CDR3: CASSGDSTGVKAGELFF. CDR3 DNA: TGTGCCAGCAGTGGGGATAGTACAGGGGTGAAAGCCGGGGAGCTGTTTTTT.

This clone was counted once. J is TRBJ1-5 and V is TRBV4-1; possible D gene TRBD1, 5 bases. Germline CDR1 and CDR2: MGHRA and YSYEKL. CDR3 length equals 16 residues. The V end lost 2 bases, the J end lost 2 bases, and 13 bases lay between the germline ends. CDR3 DNA sequence: TGCGCCAGCAGCCAACCTCGAAGGGGTGGCAATCAGCCCCAGCATTTT. It translates to CASSQPRRGGNQPQHF.